This T cell receptor beta chain was sequenced for a study of Ad26.COV2.S vaccination and SARS-CoV-2 variants. Across the study: The trial was COV1001 and the donor's arm was Ad26.COV2.S. Points from the study as a whole: The TCR-based breadth and depth measures might underestimate overall T cell responses. Responses of spike-specific T cells (both CD8+ and CD4+) reportedly showed substantial breadth after vaccination.

In regard to this clone: The target antigen is unknown.

Germline CDR1 and CDR2: SGHTA and FQGNSA. This CDR3 is built from 13 residues. Trimming took off 2 bases at V and 5 bases at J, with 9 bases between the two ends. Produced via immunoSEQ multiplex PCR; TCRdb's table is partial and in-frame only. The top ten hold about 2.8% of the sample, which has 200,000 to 300,000 clones, roughly 85% seen once. The treatment: approximately 18 received Ad26.COV2.S at low or high dose, single or two shots; 5 received placebo; per-sample allocation not given. The samples date from day 63 after the first vaccine or placebo injection. This TCR came from a person aged 18-65 years who received the Ad26.COV2.S COVID-19 vaccine or a placebo. The sequences come from peripheral blood, collected in a trial of Ad26.COV2.S vaccine versus placebo. The genes are TRBV7-2 and TRBJ2-5; D not resolved. CDR3 DNA sequence: TGTGCCAGCAGCTTAATGATAACTGAGACCCAGTACTTC. This encodes CASSLMITETQYF.